This is a list of T cell receptor beta chains from one sample in a study of early T cells in non-severe SARS-CoV-2 infection. TCRdb used MiXCR to reprocess the 5' RACE reads, holding one entry per CDR3 protein. The top ten clones hold 4% of a sample with about 27,000 distinct CDR3 sequences, approximately 5.1% of them seen once. The sequencing input was whole blood. These receptors were taken from an adult who was a healthcare worker with PCR-confirmed SARS-CoV-2 infection or an uninfected control (not recorded which). CDR3s leave out the opening cysteine and the closing phenylalanine or tryptophan. For some rows the clone size is stated as once, few or many, or as a class when expanded; others skip it.

TRBV4-2,TRBJ1-2,NA,ASSQDGYGYT
TRBV5-1,TRBJ2-1,few,ASSLSDSWYNEQF
TRBV7-9,TRBJ2-2,many,ASINTRGGELF
TRBV6-6,TRBJ1-5,many,ASRSHQEGSSQPQH
TRBV5-4,TRBJ1-6,many,ASSPLAGGYNSPLH
TRBV30,TRBJ1-5,NA,AWSVGTEDQPQH
TRBV7-2,TRBJ2-1,many,ASSLAVVNGDEQF
TRBV7-9,TRBJ1-1,many,ASSLTERNTEAF
TRBV7-9,TRBJ1-1,many,ASSLWTDEAF
TRBV9,TRBJ2-3,NA,ASSVNPLAGPSDTQY
TRBV4-2,TRBJ1-2,large,ASSQDKRGPSYGYT
TRBV11-2,TRBJ2-7,many,ASSSPTGARYEQY
TRBV4-1,TRBJ2-7,few,ASSLPPAGANEQY
TRBV2,TRBJ2-7,many,ASTIERDPTYEQY
TRBV10-2,TRBJ1-1,few,ASSERVTEAF
TRBV5-1,TRBJ2-2,few,ASSFSGRGRGELF
TRBV7-2,TRBJ2-2,many,ASSLGGRQGGDTGELF
TRBV11-2,TRBJ2-1,few,ASTYAGASYNEQF
TRBV20-1,TRBJ2-2,few,SARPETGAGSCF
TRBV24-1,TRBJ1-3,many,ATSDSGSLAGNTIY
TRBV5-1,TRBJ2-3,many,ASSLEGDTDTQY
TRBV5-1,TRBJ1-1,NA,ASSLGGGNTEAF
TRBV11-3,TRBJ2-2,many,ASSSTETGGLF
TRBV11-2,TRBJ1-3,medium-sized,ASSLVGAGRSGNTIY
TRBV20-1,TRBJ2-3,many,SAGRQPLSTDTQY
TRBV13,TRBJ1-4,many,ASRPQEPGNEKLF
TRBV7-8,TRBJ2-1,many,ASSKRGQLDEQF
TRBV5-1,TRBJ2-1,medium-sized,ASSLGRGADNEQF
TRBV24-1,TRBJ2-1,many,ATSDSLWGRVNEQF
TRBV29-1,TRBJ1-1,many,SVVTGEAF
TRBV27,TRBJ1-5,many,ASSPRQGGVGNQPQH
TRBV10-2,TRBJ2-1,few,AIRTGNYNEQF